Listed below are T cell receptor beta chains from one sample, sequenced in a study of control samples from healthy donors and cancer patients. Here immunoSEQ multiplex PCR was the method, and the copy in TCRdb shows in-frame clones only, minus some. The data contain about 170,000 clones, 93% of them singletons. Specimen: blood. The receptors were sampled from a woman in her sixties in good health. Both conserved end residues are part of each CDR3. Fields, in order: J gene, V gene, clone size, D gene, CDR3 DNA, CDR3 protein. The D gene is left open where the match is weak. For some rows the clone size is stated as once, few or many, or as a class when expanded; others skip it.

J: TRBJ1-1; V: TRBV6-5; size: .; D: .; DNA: TGTGCCAGCAGTAAACAGGACAGCCTAGGGACTGAAGCTTTCTTT; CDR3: CASSKQDSLGTEAFF
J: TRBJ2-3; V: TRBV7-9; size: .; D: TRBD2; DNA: TGTGCCAGCAGGCCCAGGTCGGGGGGGGCTGACACAGATACGCAGTATTTT; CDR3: CASRPRSGGADTDTQYF
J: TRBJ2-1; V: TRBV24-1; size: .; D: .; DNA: TGTGCCACCAGGGTCGAGGACAGTCCCTACAATGAGCAGTTCTTC; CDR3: CATRVEDSPYNEQFF
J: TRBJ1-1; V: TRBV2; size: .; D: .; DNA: TGTGCCAGCAGGGTCAGCAACACTGAAGCTTTCTTT; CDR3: CASRVSNTEAFF
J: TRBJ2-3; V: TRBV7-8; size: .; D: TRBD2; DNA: TGTGCCAGCAGCCCCCGCGCGGGGGTGGATACGCAGTATTTT; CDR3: CASSPRAGVDTQYF
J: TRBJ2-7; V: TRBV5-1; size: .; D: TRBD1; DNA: TGCGCCAGCAGCTTGATGGTACAGGGGGGCAACGAGCAGTACTTC; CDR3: CASSLMVQGGNEQYF
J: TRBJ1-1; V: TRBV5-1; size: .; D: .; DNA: TGCGCCAGCAGCTGGGGGAACAGGGCACCTGGGAACACTGAAGCTTTCTTT; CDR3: CASSWGNRAPGNTEAFF
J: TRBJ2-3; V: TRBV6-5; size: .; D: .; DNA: TGTGCCAGCAGTCGACGCGGGGCAGATACGCAGTATTTT; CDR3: CASSRRGADTQYF
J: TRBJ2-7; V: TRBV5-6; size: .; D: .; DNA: TGTGCCAGCAGCTTGAAGTACGAGCAGTACTTC; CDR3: CASSLKYEQYF
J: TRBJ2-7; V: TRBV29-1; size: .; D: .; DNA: TGCAGCGTTGCGGGGGATTCCTACGAGCAGTACTTC; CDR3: CSVAGDSYEQYF
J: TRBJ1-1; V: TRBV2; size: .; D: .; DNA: TGTGCCAGCAGTGAAGGACGCCAGGGAGAAGCTTTCTTT; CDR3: CASSEGRQGEAFF
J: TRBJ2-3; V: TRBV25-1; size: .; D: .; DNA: TGTGCCAGCAGTGACTTACCCTTCACAGATACGCAGTATTTT; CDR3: CASSDLPFTDTQYF
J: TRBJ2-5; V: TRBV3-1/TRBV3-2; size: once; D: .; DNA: TGTGCCAGCAGCCAAGATTTTAATGGTAGGGTTAGGAAGACCCAGTACTTC; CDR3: CASSQDFNGRVRKTQYF
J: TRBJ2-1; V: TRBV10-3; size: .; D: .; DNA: TGTGCCATCAGTGACGCAGGGCTTAGGTGGAATGAGCAGTTCTTC; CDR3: CAISDAGLRWNEQFF
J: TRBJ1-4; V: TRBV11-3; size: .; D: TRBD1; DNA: TGTGCCAGCAGCACTACAGGGGTTCGGGATGAAAAACTGTTTTTT; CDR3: CASSTTGVRDEKLFF
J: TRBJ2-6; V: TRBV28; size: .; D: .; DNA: TGTGCCAGCAGCCCCTCCGGGAGACGGAGCTCTGGGGCCAACGTCCTGACTTTC; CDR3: CASSPSGRRSSGANVLTF
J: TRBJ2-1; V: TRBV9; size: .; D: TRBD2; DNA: TGTGCCAGCAGCGTAGATCGCCTAGCGGGGGGTTACAATGAGCAGTTCTTC; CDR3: CASSVDRLAGGYNEQFF
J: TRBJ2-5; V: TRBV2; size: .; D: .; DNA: TGTGCCAGCAGTGATACCTTGGGAGAGACCCAGTACTTC; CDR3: CASSDTLGETQYF
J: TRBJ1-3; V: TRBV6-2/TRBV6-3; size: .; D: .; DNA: TGTGCCAGCAGTTACGGGGACTCTGGAAACACCATATATTTT; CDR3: CASSYGDSGNTIYF
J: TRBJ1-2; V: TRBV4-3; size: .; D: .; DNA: TGCGCCAGCAGCCGAGGGGGACAAAGCTATGGCTACACCTTC; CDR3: CASSRGGQSYGYTF
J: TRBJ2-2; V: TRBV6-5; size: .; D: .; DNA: TGTGCCAGCAGTTACGGTGGGGCAGGGGAGCTGTTTTTT; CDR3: CASSYGGAGELFF
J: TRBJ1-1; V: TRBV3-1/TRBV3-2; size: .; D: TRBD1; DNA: TGTGCCAGCAGCCATACAGGGGGCCTAGAAGCTTTCTTT; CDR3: CASSHTGGLEAFF
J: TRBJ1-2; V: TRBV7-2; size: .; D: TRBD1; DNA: TGTGCCAGCAGCTTATTCCGCCAGGGGGATGGCTACACCTTC; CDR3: CASSLFRQGDGYTF
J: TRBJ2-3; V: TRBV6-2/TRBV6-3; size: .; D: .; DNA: TGTGCCAGCAGTTACTCCGAACTACAGTCCCCCTTTAGCACAGATACGCAGTATTTT; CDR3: CASSYSELQSPFSTDTQYF
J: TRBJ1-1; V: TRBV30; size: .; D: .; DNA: TGTGCCTGGACCCTAGGGGGGAGAGCCACTGAAGCTTTCTTT; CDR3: CAWTLGGRATEAFF